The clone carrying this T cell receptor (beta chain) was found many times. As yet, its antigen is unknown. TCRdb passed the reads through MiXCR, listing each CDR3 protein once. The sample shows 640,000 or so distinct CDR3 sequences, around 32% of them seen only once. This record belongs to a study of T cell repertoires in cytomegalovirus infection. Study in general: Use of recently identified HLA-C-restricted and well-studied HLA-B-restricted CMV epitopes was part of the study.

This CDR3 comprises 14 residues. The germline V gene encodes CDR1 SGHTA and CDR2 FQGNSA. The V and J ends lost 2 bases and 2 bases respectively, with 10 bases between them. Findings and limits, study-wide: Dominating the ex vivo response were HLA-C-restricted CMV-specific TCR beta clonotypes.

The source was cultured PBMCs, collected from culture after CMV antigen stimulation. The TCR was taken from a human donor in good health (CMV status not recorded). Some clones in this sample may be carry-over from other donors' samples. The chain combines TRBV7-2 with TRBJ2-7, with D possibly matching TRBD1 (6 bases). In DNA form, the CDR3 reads TGTGCCAGCAGCTTAACAGGGTCAACCTACGAGCAGTACTTC. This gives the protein CASSLTGSTYEQYF.